These 15 T cell receptor beta chains were sequenced from one sample in a study of response to subunit inactivated influenza vaccine (dated by TCRdb to 2016 to 2018). Libraries were prepared through RT-PCR. Sequencing took place on an Illumina HiSeq 2500. Starting from the raw public reads, TCRdb applied fastp trimming at Q25, assembled clones with MiXCR and retained in-frame beta chains. Each CDR3 protein gets just one entry, which takes the most common genes and DNA from the rows behind it. Counted in this sample were more than 700,000 distinct CDR3 sequences; 21% of them appeared once. Of the sample, roughly a tenth falls within the top ten clones. The material sequenced was PBMCs from blood, taken roughly 5 days after vaccination. The receptors derive from a man in his fifties who received an inactivated influenza vaccine. Donor details come from another sample of the same person, matched by shared clones.

This clonotype was observed at least ten times. The V gene is TRBV7-9, the J gene TRBJ2-7; D gene uncertain. The CDR3 loop spans 13 amino acids. V was clipped by 4 bases and J by 3 bases, with 10 bases between them. CDR1 and CDR2 from the germline V gene are SEHNR and FQNEAQ (reference sequence). CDR3 nucleotide sequence: TGTGCCAGCAGCTCCGCTGGGGACTACGAGCAGTACTTC. It yields the protein CASSSAGDYEQYF.

The table lists this clonotype with a few counts. The chain joins TRBV6-9 to TRBJ2-7; D might be TRBD2 (5 bases). This CDR3 has 12 residues. Germline V gives CDR1 MNHGY, CDR2 SVAAGI. The V and J ends lost 8 bases and 3 bases respectively, with 11 bases between them. CDR3 nucleotides: TGTGCCAGCTTCTTCGGGGACTACGAGCAGTACTTC. It codes for CASFFGDYEQYF.

V and J are TRBV20-1 and TRBJ1-4; the D gene is possibly TRBD1 (6 bases). This CDR3 spans 13 amino acids. Germline lookup yields CDR1 DFQATT and CDR2 SNEGSKA (reference sequence). V shed 5 bases and J shed 8 bases, with 15 bases lying between them. The CDR3 loop reads CSAQGRGVEKLFF. DNA of the CDR3: TGCAGTGCTCAGGGCAGGGGTGTGGAAAAACTGTTTTTT.

This clonotype was found a few times. The CDR3, as DNA: TGTGCCAGCAGCGGGCTAGACTCCTACGAGCAGTACTTC. Protein product: CASSGLDSYEQYF. V and J are TRBV5-6 and TRBJ2-7; the D is unclear. V lost 4 bases and J 0 bases, leaving 8 bases between the germline ends. Germline CDR1 SGHDT, CDR2 YYEEEE. The CDR3 spans 13 residues.

In this sample, this clonotype turned up many times. The CDR3 loop reads CASSGTSGGIYEQFF. In DNA form, the CDR3 reads TGCGCCAGCAGCGGTACTAGCGGGGGGATCTATGAGCAGTTCTTC. The chain is built from TRBV5-1 and TRBJ2-1, with 12 bases that match TRBD2. Trimming at V came to 4 bases and at J to 8 bases, leaving 7 bases not matched to a gene. The CDR3 covers 15 residues. In germline, CDR1 is SGHRS, CDR2 YFSETQ. The full variable domain, completed using reference TRBV5-1 and TRBJ2-1, is KAGVTQTPRYLIKTRGQQVTLSCSPISGHRSVSWYQQTPGQGLQFLFEYFSETQRNKGNFPGRFSGRQFSNSRSEMNVSTLELGDSALYLCASSGTSGGIYEQFFGPGTRLTVL.

CDR3 DNA: TGCAGTGCTAGACCCTTAGCGGGAGACTACAATGAGCAGTTCTTC. It yields the protein CSARPLAGDYNEQFF. V and J are TRBV20-1 and TRBJ2-1; 9 bases map to TRBD2. The junction had 5 bases not matched to a gene; V was cut back by 2 bases and J by 3 bases. Germline CDR1 and CDR2: DFQATT and SNEGSKA (reference sequence). There are 15 residues in the CDR3.

V is TRBV4-1 and J is TRBJ2-3; 7 nucleotides agree with TRBD2. This CDR3 is built from 16 residues. In germline, CDR1 is MGHRA, CDR2 YSYEKL. Trimming at V came to 1 base and at J to 4 bases, leaving 8 bases not matched to a gene. Here the CDR3 reads CASSQGLALPADTQYF. The CDR3 DNA is TGCGCCAGCAGCCAAGGACTAGCCTTACCGGCAGATACGCAGTATTTT.

The table lists this clonotype with a few counts. The V and J genes are TRBV12-3 or TRBV12-4 and TRBJ1-5, with 7 bases fitting TRBD1. There are 15 residues in the CDR3. J lost 3 bases, V lost 6 bases, and 8 bases had no gene match. CDR3 in DNA: TGTGCCAGCAGCCCGGGACAGATATTCAATCAGCCCCAGCATTTT. Amino acids: CASSPGQIFNQPQHF.

The chain recombines TRBV7-9 with TRBJ1-4; 7 bases match TRBD1. J lost 3 bases, V lost 5 bases, and 12 bases had no gene match. The V gene's germline CDR1 is SEHNR and CDR2 FQNEAQ (reference sequence). The CDR3 contains 17 residues. The CDR3 DNA follows: TGTGCCAGCAGCCCACGACAGGGTCGACCGGCTAATGAAAAACTGTTTTTT. It encodes CASSPRQGRPANEKLFF. Together with reference TRBV7-9 and TRBJ1-4, the CDR3 gives the full variable domain: DTGVSQNPRHKITKRGQNVTFRCDPISEHNRLYWYRQTLGQGPEFLTYFQNEAQLEKSRLLSDRFSAERPKGSFSTLEIQRTEQGDSAMYLCASSPRQGRPANEKLFFGSGTQLSVL.

This clonotype has only a few counts. The chain combines TRBV21-1 with TRBJ1-5; the table names TRBD1, a call not compared with the DNA. TRBV21-1 is a pseudogene locus. This CDR3 has 17 residues. The chain's CDR3 is CASSKGNRAISNQPQHF. The CDR3 DNA follows: TGTGCCAGCAGCAAAGGGAACAGGGCCATTAGCAATCAGCCCCAGCATTTT.

The gene calls are TRBV20-1 and TRBJ2-5, with a possible D match to TRBD2 (6 bases). CDR1 DFQATT and CDR2 SNEGSKA come from the germline V gene (reference sequence). CDR3 length equals 14 residues. V was cut by 6 bases and J by 2 bases, with 16 bases left in between. Here the CDR3 reads CSARISGQQETQYF. CDR3 nucleotides: TGCAGTGCCCGCATTAGCGGACAACAAGAGACCCAGTACTTC.

Only a few counts were recorded for this clonotype. The rearrangement joins TRBV20-1 to TRBJ2-7, with no clear D. CDR1 and CDR2 from the germline V gene are DFQATT and SNEGSKA (reference sequence). CDR3 size: 14 residues. V was clipped by 3 bases and J by 0 bases, with 12 bases between them. The CDR3 is CSASPFRNSYEQYF. In DNA, the CDR3 is TGCAGTGCTAGTCCATTCCGGAACTCCTACGAGCAGTACTTC.

The chain joins TRBV4-3 to TRBJ2-5; D is unresolved. The CDR3 has 14 amino acids. Per the germline V gene, CDR1 is LGHNA and CDR2 is YSLEER. The V end was cut by 0 bases, the J end by 2 bases, with 7 bases between. The CDR3 nucleotides read TGCGCCAGCAGCCAAGAGTTACAGCAAGAGACCCAGTACTTC. Its protein is CASSQELQQETQYF.

This clonotype was seen at least ten times. This CDR3 is CSARGVRGGTEAFF. The DNA of the CDR3 is TGCAGTGCCCGAGGTGTCAGGGGGGGCACTGAAGCTTTCTTT. The J gene is TRBJ1-1, the V gene TRBV20-1, with 7 bases lining up with TRBD1. There are 14 residues in the CDR3. J lost 4 bases, V lost 6 bases, and 11 bases had no gene match. Germline CDR1 and CDR2: DFQATT and SNEGSKA (reference sequence).

The chain employs TRBV29-1 and TRBJ1-5; maybe TRBD1 (6 bases). V lost 4 bases, J lost 0 bases, and 13 bases lay in between. This CDR3 contains 15 residues. Germline CDR1 is SQVTM and CDR2 is ANQGSEA. CDR3 region: CSVGWGAGSNQPQHF. CDR3 DNA sequence: TGCAGCGTTGGTTGGGGGGCGGGTAGCAATCAGCCCCAGCATTTT.